This is a list of T cell receptor beta chains from one sample in a study of early T cells in non-severe SARS-CoV-2 infection. TCRdb reprocessed the 5' RACE reads with MiXCR, giving one entry per CDR3 protein. The sample holds tens of thousands of distinct CDR3 sequences, around 20% seen once. This specimen consisted of whole blood, obtained at baseline. The receptors come from an adult who was a healthcare worker with PCR-confirmed SARS-CoV-2 infection or an uninfected control (not recorded which). Each CDR3 is given with its conserved first and last residue. A D gene is named only where the DNA matches it firmly. Size values are once, few and many counts, or a class for expanded clones, and some rows have none.

V gene	D gene	J gene	clone size	CDR3 DNA	CDR3 protein
TRBV5-6	-	TRBJ2-1	-	TGTGCCAGCAGCTTGGGACAGCTGACTAACAATGAGCAGTTCTTC	CASSLGQLTNNEQFF
TRBV10-1	-	TRBJ2-5	few	TGCGCCAGCAGTGATGGCTCCCGGGGCGAGACCCAGTACTTC	CASSDGSRGETQYF
TRBV6-2/TRBV6-3	-	TRBJ1-1	-	TGTGCCAGCAGTTACAGGAACACTGAAGCTTTCTTT	CASSYRNTEAFF
TRBV18	-	TRBJ2-3	few	TGTGCCAGCTCAGAAGATACGCAGTATTTT	CASSEDTQYF
TRBV7-2	TRBD2	TRBJ2-3	-	TGTGCCAGCAGCTCCGGACTAGGTACAGATACGCAGTATTTT	CASSSGLGTDTQYF
TRBV10-3	-	TRBJ2-3	-	TGTGCCATCAGTGAGTCAAGCGTCACAGATACGCAGTATTTT	CAISESSVTDTQYF
TRBV7-8	-	TRBJ1-4	-	TGTGACAGCAGCTTAGCGGGACAACTGGTGGGAAAACTGTTTTTT	CDSSLAGQLVGKLFF
TRBV6-1	-	TRBJ1-6	few	TGTGCCAGCAGAAGTGAGTTGACGGTTTCACCCCTCCACTTT	CASRSELTVSPLHF
TRBV3-1	TRBD1	TRBJ1-5	few	TGTGCCAGCAGCCAAGGAATGACAGGGTATAGCAATCAGCCCCAGCATTTT	CASSQGMTGYSNQPQHF
TRBV6-6	TRBD1	TRBJ1-5	few	TGTGCCAGCAGTCCCCGACAGGGTGGCAATCAGCCCCAGCATTTT	CASSPRQGGNQPQHF
TRBV5-1	-	TRBJ2-3	-	TGCGCCAGCAGCCTTACTAGCTCTGTCGCGCAGTATTTT	CASSLTSSVAQYF
TRBV5-4	TRBD1	TRBJ1-1	-	TGTGCCAGCAGCCTTAGGACAGGAGACACTGAAGCTTTCTTT	CASSLRTGDTEAFF
TRBV4-1	TRBD1	TRBJ2-7	few	TGCGCCAGCAGCCAAGCTGGGACAGGGTTGTACGAGCAGTACTTC	CASSQAGTGLYEQYF
TRBV16	TRBD1	TRBJ1-2	-	TGTGCCAGCAGCCAAACAACAGGGGGCCTGTATGGCTACACCTTC	CASSQTTGGLYGYTF
TRBV20-1	-	TRBJ1-3	few	TGCAGTGCTAGGGACTCCTCGGGAGGAAACACCATATATTTT	CSARDSSGGNTIYF
TRBV24-1	-	TRBJ2-3	few	TGTGCCACCAGTGATTCGGCTCTAGATACGCAGTATTTT	CATSDSALDTQYF
TRBV7-9	-	TRBJ2-3	many	TGTGCCAGCAGCTCCCCTCCAGGGGGGCTTACAGATACGCAGTATTTT	CASSSPPGGLTDTQYF
TRBV11-2	-	TRBJ2-7	few	TGTGCCAGCAGCCAATTGTACTCTACAGGGTACACCTACGAGCAGTACTTC	CASSQLYSTGYTYEQYF
TRBV7-6	TRBD2	TRBJ2-5	few	TGTGCCAGCAGCCCGCTGGGACTAGCGGAAGAGACCCAGTACTTC	CASSPLGLAEETQYF
TRBV5-4	-	TRBJ1-2	many	TGTGCCAGCACCCCGATTCCCGGGACAATCTATGGCTACACCTTC	CASTPIPGTIYGYTF
TRBV7-8	TRBD2	TRBJ2-2	many	TGTGCCAGCAGCCCGGGACTAGCGGGGGGTAACGGGGAGCTGTTTTTT	CASSPGLAGGNGELFF
TRBV11-1	-	TRBJ2-1	many	TGTGCCAGCAGCAAACGAGATGAGCAGTTCTTC	CASSKRDEQFF
TRBV4-1	-	TRBJ2-7	-	TGCGCCAGCAGCCGCGGACACCTAAGCTCCTACGAGCAGTACTTC	CASSRGHLSSYEQYF
TRBV7-3	-	TRBJ2-1	many	TGTGCCAGCAGCGTCCGACAGGCCTCCTACAATGAGCAGTTCTTC	CASSVRQASYNEQFF
TRBV12-3/TRBV12-4	-	TRBJ1-6	few	TGTGCCAGCAGTTTAGGGGGGGATTCACCCCTCCACTTT	CASSLGGDSPLHF
TRBV18	TRBD1	TRBJ2-7	-	TGTGCCAGCTCACCCCGGGGACAGGGAATAGGCGAGCAGTACTTC	CASSPRGQGIGEQYF
TRBV27	-	TRBJ2-7	few	TGTGCCAGCAGTTTATACCCCCGACACAATACCTACGAGCAGTACTTC	CASSLYPRHNTYEQYF
TRBV3-1	-	TRBJ1-6	-	TGTGCCAGCAGCCAAGAAGGAACGCGCTCACCCCTCCACTTT	CASSQEGTRSPLHF
TRBV5-1	-	TRBJ1-4	-	TGCGCCAGCAGCCTAGGGGGGAATGAAAAACTGTTTTTT	CASSLGGNEKLFF
TRBV3-1	TRBD2	TRBJ2-7	many	TGTGCCAGCGGCGGGGGGCTCCACTACGAGCAGTACTTC	CASGGGLHYEQYF
TRBV6-5	TRBD2	TRBJ2-5	-	TGTGCCAGCACCAAGCTGGGCCTAGCGGGAGAGACCCAGTACTTC	CASTKLGLAGETQYF
TRBV12-3/TRBV12-4	-	TRBJ2-5	few	TGTGCCAGCAGTTTTCTTTCTGAAGAGACCCAGTACTTC	CASSFLSEETQYF
TRBV4-1	-	TRBJ2-7	few	TGCGCCAGCAGCCAAGTCGGCGTGTCCCGGCGAAAGTACTTC	CASSQVGVSRRKYF
TRBV18	TRBD1	TRBJ1-5	-	TGTGCCAGCTCTCAGGGGGGGGCCCAGCATTTT	CASSQGGAQHF
TRBV2	-	TRBJ2-3	-	TGTGCCAGCAGTGACCAGGCCCCCGATACGCAGTATTTT	CASSDQAPDTQYF
TRBV5-5	-	TRBJ2-2	many	TGTGCCAGCAGCTTATTAGGGACCGGGGAGCTGTTTTTT	CASSLLGTGELFF
TRBV3-1	-	TRBJ2-3	many	TGTGCCAGCAGCCTCCCGACTTCCACAGATACGCAGTATTTT	CASSLPTSTDTQYF
TRBV20-1	-	TRBJ2-5	-	TGCAGTGCGGTAGAGTTTAGCGAGAGAGAGACCCAGTACTTC	CSAVEFSERETQYF
TRBV3-1	-	TRBJ2-5	-	TGTGCCAGCAGCCAAAACCCGTCAGTGAGGGAGACCCAGTACTTC	CASSQNPSVRETQYF
TRBV4-2	-	TRBJ1-4	-	TGTGCCAGCAGCCAAGATCGGGCATTGAATGAAAAACTGTTTTTT	CASSQDRALNEKLFF
TRBV21-1	-	TRBJ2-7	few	TGTGCCAACGCCCTGTCCGGGACACCCACCTACGAGCAGTACTTC	CANALSGTPTYEQYF
TRBV5-8	-	TRBJ1-1	-	TGTGCCAGCAGCTTGGGTTGGGCGTCCGTGGGGACTTTCTTT	CASSLGWASVGTFF
TRBV2	-	TRBJ1-1	-	TGTGCCAGTTTGAGGATGAACACTGAAGCTTTCTTT	CASLRMNTEAFF
TRBV4-1	TRBD1	TRBJ2-7	-	TGCGCCAGCAGCACCCCGGGACAGCCCTACGAGCAGTACTTC	CASSTPGQPYEQYF
TRBV10-3	-	TRBJ2-1	few	TGTGCCATCAGTGAGTCGGCCCTCAATGAGCAGTTCTTC	CAISESALNEQFF
TRBV27	-	TRBJ1-1	few	TGTGCCAGCACCTCTGTGGGCACTGAAGCTTTCTTT	CASTSVGTEAFF
TRBV20-1	-	TRBJ2-3	few	TGCAGTGCTAGAGCGCAGAGTGGGGGCCGAACAGATACGCAGTATTTT	CSARAQSGGRTDTQYF
TRBV12-3/TRBV12-4	-	TRBJ1-5	few	TGTGCCAGCAGTTTAGGACACAGCGGTCAGCCCCAGCATTTT	CASSLGHSGQPQHF
TRBV6-1	-	TRBJ2-7	-	TGTGCCAGCAGTGAACGAATAGGGAGCTCCTACGAGCAGTACTTC	CASSERIGSSYEQYF
TRBV7-2	-	TRBJ2-3	-	TGTGCCAGCAGCTTAGCTTTCTCAGGGGGGGCTACGCAGTATTTT	CASSLAFSGGATQYF
TRBV2	-	TRBJ1-3	few	TGTGCCAGCAGCTCTGGGACTGCCGGAAACACCATATATTTT	CASSSGTAGNTIYF
TRBV7-9	-	TRBJ1-2	many	TGTGCCAGCAGCCCCGACTGGGGTAGGCATGGCTACACCTTC	CASSPDWGRHGYTF
TRBV6-6	TRBD2	TRBJ2-3	many	TGTGCCAGCAGACGGACTAGCGAGGATACGCAGTATTTT	CASRRTSEDTQYF
TRBV4-1	-	TRBJ1-2	many	TGCGCCAGCAGCCAAGTAGGCGCTGGCTACACCTTC	CASSQVGAGYTF
TRBV20-1	-	TRBJ1-4	-	TGCAGTGCCACGGGGGGGGCGCATGAAAAACTGTTTTTT	CSATGGAHEKLFF
TRBV13	-	TRBJ2-1	-	TGTGCCAGCAGCCTCAGAGTAGGCGATGAGCAGTTCTTC	CASSLRVGDEQFF
TRBV6-1	TRBD1	TRBJ2-7	-	TGTGCCAGCAGCCAGGGGGTCAGGGACAGGGGATTCGACGAGCAGTACTTC	CASSQGVRDRGFDEQYF
TRBV5-1	-	TRBJ1-1	-	TGCGCCAGCAGCTCGGGATTGACCGGGTCCACTGAAGCTTTCTTT	CASSSGLTGSTEAFF